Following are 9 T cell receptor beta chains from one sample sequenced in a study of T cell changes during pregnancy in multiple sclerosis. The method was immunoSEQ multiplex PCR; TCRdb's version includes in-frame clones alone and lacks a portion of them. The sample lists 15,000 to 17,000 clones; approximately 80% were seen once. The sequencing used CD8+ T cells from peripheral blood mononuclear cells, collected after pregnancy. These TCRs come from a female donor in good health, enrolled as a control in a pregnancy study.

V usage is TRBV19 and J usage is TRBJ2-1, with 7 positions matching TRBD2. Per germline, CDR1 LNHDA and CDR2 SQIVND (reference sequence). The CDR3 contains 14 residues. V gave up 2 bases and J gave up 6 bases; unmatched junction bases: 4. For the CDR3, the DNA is TGTGCCAGTAGTATACGGGGGAGGGCCAATGAGCAGTTCTTC. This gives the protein CASSIRGRANEQFF.

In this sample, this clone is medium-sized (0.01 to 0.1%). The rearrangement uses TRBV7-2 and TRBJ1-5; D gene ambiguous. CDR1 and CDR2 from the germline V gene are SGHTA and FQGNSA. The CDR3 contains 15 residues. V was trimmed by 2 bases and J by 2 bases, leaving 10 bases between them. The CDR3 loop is CASSLTVAGNQPQHF. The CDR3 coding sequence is TGTGCCAGCAGCTTAACCGTAGCAGGCAATCAGCCCCAGCATTTT.

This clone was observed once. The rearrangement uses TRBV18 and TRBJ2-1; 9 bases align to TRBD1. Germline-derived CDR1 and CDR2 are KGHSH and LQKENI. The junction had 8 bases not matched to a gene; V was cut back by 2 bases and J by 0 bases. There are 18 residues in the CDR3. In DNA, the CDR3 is TGTGCCAGCTCACCAAACGAGCCGGGACAGGGCTCCTACAATGAGCAGTTCTTC. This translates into CASSPNEPGQGSYNEQFF.

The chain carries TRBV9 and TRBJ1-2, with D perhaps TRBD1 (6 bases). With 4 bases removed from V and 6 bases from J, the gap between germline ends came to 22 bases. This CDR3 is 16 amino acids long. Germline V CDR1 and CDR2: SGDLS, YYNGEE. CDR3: CASSPVTGHYSDGYTF. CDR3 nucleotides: TGTGCCAGCAGCCCTGTCACGGGACATTATAGCGATGGCTACACCTTC.

For the CDR3, the DNA is TGTGCCAGCAGTTCCGGGACTAGCGGGGGGGACAATGAGCAGTTCTTC. It yields the protein CASSSGTSGGDNEQFF. The chain couples TRBV6-4 to TRBJ2-1; the match to TRBD2 covers 16 bases. With V trimmed by 5 bases and J by 5 bases, 3 bases remained unmatched. The V gene's germline CDR1 is MRHNA and CDR2 SNTAGT. The CDR3 totals 16 residues.

CDR3 coding DNA: TGTGCCAGCAGGACAGGGGGCGGGTATCAGCCCCAGCATTTT. Protein product: CASRTGGGYQPQHF. The chain is built from TRBV2 and TRBJ1-5, with TRBD1 identical over 10 bases. V lost 6 bases, J lost 5 bases, and 4 bases stayed unmatched. The CDR3 has 14 residues. Germline CDR1 SNHLY, CDR2 FYNNEI.

CDR3 sequence reads: CASSLLAGTTDTQYF. DNA of the CDR3: TGTGCCAGCAGCTTGTTAGCGGGAACCACAGATACGCAGTATTTT. The gene calls are TRBV7-9 and TRBJ2-3; 8 bases agree with TRBD2. The CDR3 extends over 15 amino acids. CDR1 is SEHNR and CDR2 is FQNEAQ in the germline V gene (reference sequence). The trim removed 3 bases at V and 2 bases at J, leaving 4 bases unmatched.

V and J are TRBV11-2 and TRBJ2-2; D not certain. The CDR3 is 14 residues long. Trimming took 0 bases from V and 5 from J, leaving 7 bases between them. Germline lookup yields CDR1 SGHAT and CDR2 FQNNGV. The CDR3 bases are TGTGCCAGCAGCTTAGAACTTCCTACCGGGGAGCTGTTTTTT. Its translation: CASSLELPTGELFF.

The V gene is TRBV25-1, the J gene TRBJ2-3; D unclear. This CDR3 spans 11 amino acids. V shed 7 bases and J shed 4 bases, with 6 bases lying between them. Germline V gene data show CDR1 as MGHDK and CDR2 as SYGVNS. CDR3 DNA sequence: TGTGCCAGCACGGGTCCAGATACGCAGTATTTT. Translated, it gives CASTGPDTQYF.